This T cell receptor (beta chain) was sequenced during a study of post-analysis software for immune sequencing data. Across the whole study: Multiple sclerosis in the patients followed relapsing-remitting, secondary progressive and progressive-relapsing courses. Findings of the study overall: The normalized Chao1 diversity of multiple sclerosis patients was significantly lower than that of controls. Compared with controls, patients had more of five TRBV segments, including TRBV5-6, TRBV5-1 and TRBV20-1.

This CDR3 is 15 amino acids long. Trimming at V came to 6 bases and at J to 4 bases, leaving 11 bases not matched to a gene. The germline gives CDR1 DFQATT, CDR2 SNEGSKA (reference sequence). Regarding this clonotype: The antigen is undetermined.

cDNA libraries for TCR beta contained unique molecular identifiers. Some 540,000 cDNA molecules were obtained from around 1 to 9.1 million T cells. TCRdb reanalysed the PCR reads using MiXCR and keeps one entry per CDR3 protein. The table lists roughly 600,000 distinct CDR3 sequences, roughly 40% of them singletons. Material for sequencing was blood. The gene calls are TRBV20-1 and TRBJ2-1; 8 bases are shared with TRBD2. The source of this sequence is a girl aged 5-17 years with multiple sclerosis. The CDR3 sequence is CSASLAGQTYNEQFF. The CDR3 DNA reads as TGCAGTGCCTCATTAGCGGGGCAGACGTACAATGAGCAGTTCTTC.